These T cell receptor beta chains were read from a single sample in a study of T cell repertoires in cytomegalovirus infection. Antigens of these TCRs are unknown. TCRdb used MiXCR to reprocess the reads, holding one entry per CDR3 protein. The sample lists roughly 180,000 distinct CDR3 sequences, approximately 21% seen once, with more than 25% in the top ten. The specimen comprised CD8+ T cells from cultured PBMCs, sampled from culture after CMV antigen stimulation. These TCRs come from a human donor in good health (CMV status not recorded). Some clones in this sample may be carry-over from other donors' samples. Each CDR3 is given with its conserved first and last residue. The order of the fields is V gene, D gene, J gene, clone size, CDR3 protein, CDR3 DNA. A D gene is named only where the DNA matches it firmly. Expanded clones get a size class; other rows say once, few or many, or leave the size out.

V gene: TRBV6-5
D gene: NA
J gene: TRBJ1-3
clone size: few
CDR3 protein: CASSYSSGSGNTIYF
CDR3 DNA: TGTGCCAGCAGTTACAGTTCGGGGTCTGGAAACACCATATATTTT

V gene: TRBV6-2/TRBV6-3
D gene: NA
J gene: TRBJ1-1
clone size: NA
CDR3 protein: CASSYRGSMNTEAFF
CDR3 DNA: TGTGCCAGCAGTTACAGGGGCAGCATGAACACTGAAGCTTTCTTT

V gene: TRBV6-6
D gene: NA
J gene: TRBJ2-1
clone size: few
CDR3 protein: CASSYSSRLPMDEQFF
CDR3 DNA: TGTGCCAGCAGTTACTCGAGCCGGCTACCCATGGATGAGCAGTTCTTC

V gene: TRBV27
D gene: NA
J gene: TRBJ1-2
clone size: few
CDR3 protein: CASGGARGYGYTF
CDR3 DNA: TGTGCCAGTGGGGGGGCTCGGGGCTATGGCTACACCTTC

V gene: TRBV6-6
D gene: NA
J gene: TRBJ1-2
clone size: few
CDR3 protein: CASSYGASYGYTF
CDR3 DNA: TGTGCCAGCAGTTACGGAGCTTCCTATGGCTACACCTTC

V gene: TRBV6-2/TRBV6-3
D gene: NA
J gene: TRBJ1-1
clone size: NA
CDR3 protein: CASSWEFEFNTEAFF
CDR3 DNA: TGTGCCAGCAGTTGGGAGTTTGAGTTCAACACTGAAGCTTTCTTT

V gene: TRBV12-3/TRBV12-4
D gene: NA
J gene: TRBJ1-1
clone size: few
CDR3 protein: CASSSFPTPGNTEAFF
CDR3 DNA: TGTGCCAGCAGTTCCTTCCCAACCCCCGGGAACACTGAAGCTTTCTTT

V gene: TRBV6-1
D gene: TRBD1
J gene: TRBJ2-7
clone size: NA
CDR3 protein: CASSEGTGTYEQYF
CDR3 DNA: TGTGCCAGCAGTGAAGGGACAGGGACCTACGAGCAGTACTTC

V gene: TRBV27
D gene: TRBD1
J gene: TRBJ1-2
clone size: few
CDR3 protein: CASSWGQGYGYTF
CDR3 DNA: TGTGCCAGCAGTTGGGGACAGGGCTATGGCTACACCTTC

V gene: TRBV4-1
D gene: NA
J gene: TRBJ1-5
clone size: NA
CDR3 protein: CASSQVDTQGQPQHF
CDR3 DNA: TGCGCCAGCAGCCAAGTAGACACTCAGGGGCAGCCCCAGCATTTT

V gene: TRBV9
D gene: NA
J gene: TRBJ2-7
clone size: few
CDR3 protein: CASSVGQASYEQYF
CDR3 DNA: TGTGCCAGCAGCGTAGGGCAGGCCTCCTACGAGCAGTACTTC

V gene: TRBV11-3
D gene: NA
J gene: TRBJ2-2
clone size: few
CDR3 protein: CASSFSSDWDTGELFF
CDR3 DNA: TGTGCCAGCAGCTTCAGCTCCGACTGGGACACCGGGGAGCTGTTTTTT

V gene: TRBV27
D gene: TRBD2
J gene: TRBJ2-1
clone size: NA
CDR3 protein: CASRAGDDDEQFF
CDR3 DNA: TGTGCCAGCAGAGCGGGGGATGACGATGAGCAGTTCTTC

V gene: TRBV7-9
D gene: NA
J gene: TRBJ1-2
clone size: few
CDR3 protein: CASSLGGGNYGYTF
CDR3 DNA: TGTGCCAGCAGCTTAGGTGGAGGGAACTATGGCTACACCTTC

V gene: TRBV4-1
D gene: TRBD1
J gene: TRBJ1-1
clone size: few
CDR3 protein: CASSQSQGENTEAFF
CDR3 DNA: TGCGCCAGCAGCCAATCACAGGGGGAGAACACTGAAGCTTTCTTT

V gene: TRBV7-9
D gene: NA
J gene: TRBJ1-5
clone size: few
CDR3 protein: CASSLNDRGDQPQHF
CDR3 DNA: TGTGCCAGCAGCTTGAACGACAGAGGGGATCAGCCCCAGCATTTT

V gene: TRBV4-1
D gene: NA
J gene: TRBJ1-1
clone size: NA
CDR3 protein: CASSQGDLKAFF
CDR3 DNA: TGCGCCAGCAGCCAAGGGGATCTAAAAGCTTTCTTT

V gene: TRBV7-6
D gene: NA
J gene: TRBJ1-6
clone size: NA
CDR3 protein: CASSFQGRDSPLHF
CDR3 DNA: TGTGCCAGCAGCTTCCAGGGGAGAGATTCACCCCTCCACTTT

V gene: TRBV7-2
D gene: NA
J gene: TRBJ2-7
clone size: few
CDR3 protein: CASSLLSAAEQYF
CDR3 DNA: TGTGCCAGCAGCTTGCTTAGTGCGGCCGAGCAGTACTTC

V gene: TRBV25-1
D gene: NA
J gene: TRBJ1-1
clone size: NA
CDR3 protein: CASRMGVGNTEAFF
CDR3 DNA: TGTGCCAGCAGAATGGGGGTGGGGAACACTGAAGCTTTCTTT

V gene: TRBV7-7
D gene: TRBD1
J gene: TRBJ2-2
clone size: NA
CDR3 protein: CASSLGTGIDTGELFF
CDR3 DNA: TGTGCCAGCAGCTTAGGGACAGGGATTGACACCGGGGAGCTGTTTTTT